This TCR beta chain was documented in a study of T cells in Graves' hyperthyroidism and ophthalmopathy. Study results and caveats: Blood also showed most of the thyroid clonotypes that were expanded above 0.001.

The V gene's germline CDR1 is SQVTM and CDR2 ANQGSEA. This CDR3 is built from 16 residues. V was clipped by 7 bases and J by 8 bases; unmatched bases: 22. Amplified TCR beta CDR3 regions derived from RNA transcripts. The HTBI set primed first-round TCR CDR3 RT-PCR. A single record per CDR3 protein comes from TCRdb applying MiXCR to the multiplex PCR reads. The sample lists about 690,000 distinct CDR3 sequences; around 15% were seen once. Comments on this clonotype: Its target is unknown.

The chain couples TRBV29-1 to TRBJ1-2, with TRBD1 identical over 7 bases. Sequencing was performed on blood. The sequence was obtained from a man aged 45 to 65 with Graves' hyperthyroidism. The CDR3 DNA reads TGCAGCGCGAAGGTACAGGGGAAATTGGGACCTTGGGGCTACACCTTC. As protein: CSAKVQGKLGPWGYTF. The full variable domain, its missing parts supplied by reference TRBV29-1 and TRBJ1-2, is SAVISQKPSRDICQRGTSLTIQCQVDSQVTMMFWYRQQPGQSLTLIATANQGSEATYESGFVIDKFPISRPNLTFSTLTVSNMSPEDSSIYLCSAKVQGKLGPWGYTFGSGTRLTVV.